One and the same sample provided the 30 T cell receptor beta chains below, sequenced in a study of cytomegalovirus exposure and HLA in healthy donors. Primers included in the PCR were 60 Vbeta and 13 Jbeta primers. Profiled with immunoSEQ multiplex PCR; TCRdb holds only in-frame clones, not every one. The sample holds more than 90,000 clones, around 80% seen once. Source material: PBMCs. Source of these receptors: a woman younger than 35 in good health and CMV-seropositive.

This sequence joins TRBV7-9 and TRBJ1-2; D not certain. V was shortened by 0 bases and J by 7 bases, with 12 bases between the two germline ends. CDR3 length: 14 residues. The germline V gene encodes CDR1 SEHNR and CDR2 FQNEAQ (reference sequence). The CDR3: CASSLAPQFGGYTF. The CDR3 nucleotides read TGTGCCAGCAGCTTAGCGCCGCAGTTTGGTGGCTACACCTTC. The full variable domain, with the rest looked up from reference TRBV7-9 and TRBJ1-2, is DTGVSQNPRHKITKRGQNVTFRCDPISEHNRLYWYRQTLGQGPEFLTYFQNEAQLEKSRLLSDRFSAERPKGSFSTLEIQRTEQGDSAMYLCASSLAPQFGGYTFGSGTRLTVV.

The CDR3 reads CATSTQTANEKLFF. The CDR3 DNA follows: TGTGCCACCAGCACTCAGACAGCTAATGAAAAACTGTTTTTT. The V gene is TRBV15, the J gene TRBJ1-4, with D maybe TRBD1 (5 bases). This CDR3 is 14 amino acids long. Germline CDR1 reads LNHNV; CDR2 reads YYDKDF (reference sequence). With 4 bases removed from V and 3 bases from J, the gap between germline ends came to 9 bases.

To note about this clone: The same CDR3 is also encoded by other DNA sequences in this sample. The gene calls are TRBV7-8 and TRBJ1-1; TRBD1 is a possible D gene (6 bases). Germline CDR1 is SGHVS and CDR2 is FQNEAQ. The CDR3 loop spans 16 amino acids. V lost 10 bases to trimming and J lost 0 bases, with 21 bases between them. The CDR3 bases are TGTGCCACCACCTTGCAGGGGTCCCTCATGAACACTGAAGCTTTCTTT. The encoded protein is CATTLQGSLMNTEAFF.

The CDR3 loop reads CASSLGPGLAGNEQFF. The CDR3 DNA follows: TGCGCCAGCAGCTTGGGCCCGGGACTAGCGGGCAATGAGCAGTTCTTC. This rearrangement joins TRBV5-1 to TRBJ2-1; 12 nucleotides line up with TRBD2. The J segment lost 6 bases and the V segment lost 0 bases, leaving 4 bases of the junction unmatched. CDR1 and CDR2 (germline): SGHRS, YFSETQ. CDR3 length: 16 residues.

J is TRBJ2-7 and V is TRBV30; 12 nucleotides line up with TRBD1. The V segment lost 5 bases and the J segment 5 bases; nucleotides outside the gene matches: 7. Germline V gene data show CDR1 as GTSNPN and CDR2 as SVGIG (reference sequence). This CDR3 region has 14 residues. DNA for the CDR3: TGTGCCTGGTTACGGGGACAGGGGGCTAACGAGCAGTACTTC. This encodes CAWLRGQGANEQYF.

This clone was picked up one time. The junction differs from germline at one of its ends, possibly a read error. The V call is TRBV9, the J call TRBJ2-7; 7 bases align to TRBD2. This CDR3 spans 18 amino acids. The germline V gene has CDR1 SGDLS and CDR2 YYNGEE. The CDR3: CASSPHAGWEGLSDEQYF. DNA of the CDR3: TGTGCCAGCAGCCCCCATGCGGGGTGGGAGGGCCTCTCCGACGAGCAGTACTTC.

CDR3 nucleotide sequence: TGTGCCAGCAGCTCAACAGGGGCCGGGGGCACTGAAGCTTTCTTT. The encoded protein is CASSSTGAGGTEAFF. The chain recombines TRBV7-2 with TRBJ1-1; 7 bases line up with TRBD1. Trimming removed 4 bases from V and 4 bases from J; junction bases left unmatched: 9. CDR3 length: 15 amino acids. The germline V gene has CDR1 SGHTA and CDR2 FQGNSA.

This clone has only one observation. J is TRBJ1-2 and V is TRBV5-1, with D tentatively TRBD1 (6 bases). Trimming removed 5 bases at V and 0 bases at J, with 11 bases between. The CDR3 extends over 14 amino acids. Germline V lookup: CDR1 SGHRS, CDR2 YFSETQ. For the CDR3, the DNA is TGCGCCAGCAGGACAGGACTCACTAACTATGGCTACACCTTC. As protein: CASRTGLTNYGYTF.

This chain joins TRBV19 and TRBJ1-5; 10 positions agree with TRBD1. Trimming removed 7 bases from V and 6 bases from J; junction bases left unmatched: 6. CDR3 size: 14 residues. Germline CDR1 and CDR2: LNHDA and SQIVND (reference sequence). The CDR3 loop reads CASTTDRGLQPQHF. CDR3 sequence (DNA): TGTGCCAGTACCACAGACAGGGGGCTTCAGCCCCAGCATTTT. The full variable domain, in which reference TRBV19 and TRBJ1-5 provide the parts outside the CDR3, is DGGITQSPKYLFRKEGQNVTLSCEQNLNHDAMYWYRQDPGQGLRLIYYSQIVNDFQKGDIAEGYSVSREKKESFPLTVTSAQKNPTAFYLCASTTDRGLQPQHFGDGTRLSIL.

The chain is built from TRBV11-2 and TRBJ1-3; no reliable D call. The CDR3 is made up of 13 amino acids. Per germline, CDR1 SGHAT and CDR2 FQNNGV. The V and J ends lost 0 bases and 7 bases respectively, with 7 bases between them. The CDR3 loop reads CASSLDGRNTIYF. CDR3 sequence (DNA): TGTGCCAGCAGCTTAGACGGGAGGAACACCATATATTTT.

The CDR3 nucleotides are TGCGCCAGCAGCCATCCCGTCACCGGGGAGCTGTTTTTT. The encoded protein is CASSHPVTGELFF. V is TRBV4-1 and J is TRBJ2-2; D call uncertain. The germline V gene encodes CDR1 MGHRA and CDR2 YSYEKL. CDR3 length equals 13 residues. Trimming removed 3 bases from V and 4 bases from J, with 6 bases in between.

The chain links TRBV6-1 to TRBJ1-4; D is uncertain. With 4 bases removed from V and 5 bases from J, the gap between germline ends came to 11 bases. The germline gives CDR1 MNHNS, CDR2 SASEGT. CDR3 length: 14 residues. The CDR3 is CASSVRGPNEKLFF. CDR3 coding DNA: TGTGCCAGCAGTGTGCGGGGTCCAAATGAAAAACTGTTTTTT.

The chain uses TRBV6-5 and TRBJ1-5; D may be TRBD1 (6 bases). CDR1 is MNHEY, CDR2 SVGAGI, per germline. The CDR3 is 14 residues long. V was shortened by 5 bases and J by 5 bases, with 13 bases between the two germline ends. The CDR3 DNA reads TGTGCCAGCAGTCGGACAGAAGGTTATCAGCCCCAGCATTTT. Protein sequence: CASSRTEGYQPQHF.

This chain links TRBV4-2 with TRBJ2-5, with D unresolved. Trimming took 6 bases from V and 1 from J, leaving 9 bases between them. The CDR3 loop spans 13 amino acids. Germline-derived CDR1 and CDR2 are LGHNA and YNFKEQ. CDR3 DNA sequence: TGTGCCAGCAGAGACGGGTTCCAAGAGACCCAGTACTTC. Translated: CASRDGFQETQYF.

This clone has only one observation. The gene calls are TRBV7-8 and TRBJ1-5; 9 nucleotides match TRBD1. V was pared by 5 bases and J by 5 bases, with 10 bases of the junction left unmatched. The CDR3 totals 16 residues. Germline CDR1 and CDR2: SGHVS and FQNEAQ. The CDR3 loop is CASSLRGQGIYQPQHF. The CDR3 DNA sequence: TGTGCCAGCAGCCTTCGGGGACAGGGAATATATCAGCCCCAGCATTTT. Full variable domain (rest looked up from reference TRBV7-8 and TRBJ1-5): GAGVSQSPRYKVAKRGQDVALRCDPISGHVSLFWYQQALGQGPEFLTYFQNEAQLDKSGLPSDRFFAERPEGSVSTLKIQRTQQEDSAVYLCASSLRGQGIYQPQHFGDGTRLSIL.

This chain links TRBV10-1 with TRBJ1-1; the match to TRBD1 covers 10 bases. This CDR3 spans 14 amino acids. V was clipped by 6 bases and J by 8 bases; unmatched bases: 9. Per germline, CDR1 WNHNN and CDR2 SYGVQD (reference sequence). The CDR3 protein is CASRPSGTGDEAFF. The CDR3, as DNA: TGCGCCAGCAGGCCGTCCGGGACAGGGGACGAAGCTTTCTTT.

V and J are TRBV6-5 and TRBJ2-1; D unclear. This CDR3 spans 12 amino acids. Per the germline V gene, CDR1 is MNHEY and CDR2 is SVGAGI. The V end was cut by 6 bases, the J end by 9 bases, with 12 bases between. CDR3 sequence: CASRLSTSEQFF. CDR3 nucleotide sequence: TGTGCCAGCAGGCTCTCGACAAGTGAGCAGTTCTTC.

The rearrangement links TRBV5-4 to TRBJ1-5, with a weak D call TRBD1 (5 bases). Germline loops: CDR1 SGHNT, CDR2 YYREEE (reference sequence). The V and J ends lost 4 bases and 8 bases respectively, with 16 bases between them. The CDR3 covers 14 residues. Written as DNA, the CDR3 is TGTGCCAGCAGCCGGGGGGGTTGGGGCAAGCCCCAGCATTTT. Translation: CASSRGGWGKPQHF.

The chain is built from TRBV7-2 and TRBJ2-1, with 9 bases fitting TRBD1. This CDR3 spans 17 amino acids. The V segment lost 2 bases and the J segment 9 bases; nucleotides outside the gene matches: 14. Germline CDR1 reads SGHTA; CDR2 reads FQGNSA. CDR3 residues: CASSLSPPGQGIGEQFF. CDR3 in DNA: TGTGCCAGCAGCTTAAGTCCTCCGGGACAGGGAATCGGTGAGCAGTTCTTC.

This sequence joins TRBV5-4 and TRBJ2-5; perhaps TRBD1 as D (5 bases). Matching the DNA end better, TRBJ2-7 makes the J call doubtful. CDR1 is SGHNT, CDR2 YYREEE, per germline (reference sequence). The CDR3 runs 13 residues. The CDR3 spells CASSLTENYEQYF. CDR3 sequence (DNA): TGTGCCAGCAGCCTGACAGAGAACTACGAGCAGTACTTC.

V gene TRBV14 combines with J gene TRBJ2-5, with D possibly TRBD1 on 5 matching bases. Trimming removed 4 bases at V and 2 bases at J, with 14 bases between. This CDR3 region has 15 residues. From germline, CDR1 is SGHDN and CDR2 FVKESK. The chain's CDR3 is CASSPIDSFQETQYF. CDR3 sequence (DNA): TGTGCCAGCAGCCCCATCGACAGTTTTCAAGAGACCCAGTACTTC.

This sequence joins TRBV28 and TRBJ2-7; D unresolved. The CDR3 loop spans 15 amino acids. Germline V gives CDR1 MDHEN, CDR2 SYDVKM. Trimming pared 3 bases from V and 2 bases from J, leaving 14 bases between. This CDR3 is CASSFWSSKTYEQYF. CDR3 DNA: TGTGCCAGCAGTTTTTGGTCGAGTAAGACCTACGAGCAGTACTTC.

The chain uses TRBV27 and TRBJ1-4; tentatively, D is TRBD1 (5 bases). V gave up 7 bases and J gave up 8 bases, with 17 bases separating them. The germline V gene encodes CDR1 MNHEY and CDR2 SMNVEV (reference sequence). The CDR3 has 14 residues. As DNA, the CDR3 is TGTGCCAGCACCGCAGGGTGGATGGGGGAAAAACTGTTTTTT. Residues: CASTAGWMGEKLFF. Full variable domain (outside the CDR3, taken from reference TRBV27 and TRBJ1-4): EAQVTQNPRYLITVTGKKLTVTCSQNMNHEYMSWYRQDPGLGLRQIYYSMNVEVTDKGDVPEGYKVSRKEKRNFPLILESPSPNQTSLYFCASTAGWMGEKLFFGSGTQLSVL.

The chain recombines TRBV30 with TRBJ2-2; TRBD1 matches at 8 bases. The CDR3 has 14 amino acids. V gave up 0 bases and J gave up 4 bases; unmatched junction bases: 1. Germline lookup yields CDR1 GTSNPN and CDR2 SVGIG (reference sequence). The CDR3 is CAWSVQGGTGELFF. As DNA, the CDR3 is TGTGCCTGGAGTGTACAGGGGGGCACCGGGGAGCTGTTTTTT.

The genes are TRBV5-1 and TRBJ2-7; no definite D call. This CDR3 region has 13 residues. The germline gives CDR1 SGHRS, CDR2 YFSETQ. The germline V and J ends were trimmed by 0 bases and 0 bases, with 4 bases remaining between them. The CDR3 sequence is CASSLVSSYEQYF. The CDR3 DNA is TGCGCCAGCAGCTTGGTGAGCTCCTACGAGCAGTACTTC.

This chain links TRBV28 with TRBJ1-1; D possibly corresponds to TRBD1 (6 bases). V was cut by 10 bases and J by 1 base, with 10 bases left in between. Germline CDR1 reads MDHEN; CDR2 reads SYDVKM. The CDR3 totals 12 residues. The CDR3 spells CATGTQNTEAFF. CDR3 coding DNA: TGTGCCACCGGGACACAGAACACTGAAGCTTTCTTT.

This chain uses TRBV7-9 with TRBJ2-7; 9 bases line up with TRBD1. The germline gives CDR1 SEHNR, CDR2 FQNEAQ (reference sequence). The CDR3 is made up of 14 amino acids. V was clipped by 4 bases and J by 5 bases; unmatched bases: 6. CDR3 sequence: CASSSGQGSNEQYF. As DNA, the CDR3 is TGTGCCAGCAGCTCGGGACAGGGCTCTAACGAGCAGTACTTC.

V and J are TRBV9 and TRBJ2-3; D is perhaps TRBD1 (5 bases). The CDR3 is 15 amino acids. V was shortened by 4 bases and J by 0 bases, with 12 bases between the two germline ends. Germline CDR1 SGDLS, CDR2 YYNGEE. The CDR3 DNA is TGTGCCAGCAGCTTAAGTCCAGGGAGCACAGATACGCAGTATTTT. It yields the protein CASSLSPGSTDTQYF.

The V and J genes are TRBV6-5 and TRBJ2-5; the D gene is possibly TRBD1 (6 bases). Trimming took off 2 bases at V and 4 bases at J, with 11 bases between the two ends. Germline CDR1 reads MNHEY; CDR2 reads SVGAGI. This CDR3 is built from 14 residues. The CDR3 nucleotides read TGTGCCAGCAGTTACAAGGACAGACGAGAGACCCAGTACTTC. Its translation: CASSYKDRRETQYF.

The table lists this clone with a few counts. The chain joins TRBV19 to TRBJ2-7, with TRBD2 as a possible D gene (6 bases). This CDR3 region has 14 residues. The V gene's germline CDR1 is LNHDA and CDR2 SQIVND (reference sequence). Trimming pared 1 base from V and 4 bases from J, leaving 11 bases between. The CDR3 is CASSIVIGGYEQYF. CDR3 bases: TGTGCCAGTAGTATAGTTATCGGAGGGTACGAGCAGTACTTC.